The T cell receptor beta chain described here comes from a study of identical twins. Carrying unique molecular identifiers, the cDNA also gained a universal primer site through template switching. TCRdb redid the calling of the 5' RACE reads with MiXCR, one entry per CDR3 protein. The table records under 350,000 distinct CDR3 sequences, 9.5% of them present only once. CDR3 length equals 14 residues. Germline V CDR1 and CDR2: DFQATT, SNEGSKA (reference sequence). V was pared by 1 base and J by 5 bases, with 14 bases between. Regarding the study as a whole: Fewer insertions were carried by abundant cord blood beta clonotypes, but none was seen in memory repertoires.

To note about this clonotype: What it binds is unknown.

These data were also filed under a second study, of yellow fever vaccine responses in identical twins.

The chain links TRBV20-1 to TRBJ2-5; D possibly corresponds to TRBD2 (6 bases). This TCR derives from a woman aged 18 to 35 in good health. The sequenced sample was CD8+ T cells sorted from blood. The CDR3 bases are TGCAGTGCTAGAGTAATGGGGACTTGGGAGACCCAGTACTTC. Translated, it gives CSARVMGTWETQYF.